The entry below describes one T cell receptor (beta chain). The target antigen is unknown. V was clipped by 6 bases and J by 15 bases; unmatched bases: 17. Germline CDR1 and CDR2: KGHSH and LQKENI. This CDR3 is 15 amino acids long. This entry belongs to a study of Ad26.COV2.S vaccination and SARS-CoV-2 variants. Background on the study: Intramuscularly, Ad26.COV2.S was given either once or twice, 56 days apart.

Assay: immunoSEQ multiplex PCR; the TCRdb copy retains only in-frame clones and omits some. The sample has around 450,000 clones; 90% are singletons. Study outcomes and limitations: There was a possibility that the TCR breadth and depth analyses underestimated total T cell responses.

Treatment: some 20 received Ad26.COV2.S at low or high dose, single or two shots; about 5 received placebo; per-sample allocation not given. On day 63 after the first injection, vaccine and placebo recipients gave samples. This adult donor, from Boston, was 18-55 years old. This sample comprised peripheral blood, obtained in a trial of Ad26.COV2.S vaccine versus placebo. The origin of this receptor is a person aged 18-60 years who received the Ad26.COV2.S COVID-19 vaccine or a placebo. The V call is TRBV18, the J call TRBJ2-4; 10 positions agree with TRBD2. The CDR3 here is CASSPLLTSGIWLYF. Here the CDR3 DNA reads TGTGCCAGCTCCCCCCTTTTAACTAGCGGGATTTGGTTGTACTTC. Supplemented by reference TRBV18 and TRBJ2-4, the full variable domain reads NAGVMQNPRHLVRRRGQEARLRCSPMKGHSHVYWYRQLPEEGLKFMVYLQKENIIDESGMPKERFSAEFPKEGPSILRIQQVVRGDSAAYFCASSPLLTSGIWLYFGAGTRLSVL.